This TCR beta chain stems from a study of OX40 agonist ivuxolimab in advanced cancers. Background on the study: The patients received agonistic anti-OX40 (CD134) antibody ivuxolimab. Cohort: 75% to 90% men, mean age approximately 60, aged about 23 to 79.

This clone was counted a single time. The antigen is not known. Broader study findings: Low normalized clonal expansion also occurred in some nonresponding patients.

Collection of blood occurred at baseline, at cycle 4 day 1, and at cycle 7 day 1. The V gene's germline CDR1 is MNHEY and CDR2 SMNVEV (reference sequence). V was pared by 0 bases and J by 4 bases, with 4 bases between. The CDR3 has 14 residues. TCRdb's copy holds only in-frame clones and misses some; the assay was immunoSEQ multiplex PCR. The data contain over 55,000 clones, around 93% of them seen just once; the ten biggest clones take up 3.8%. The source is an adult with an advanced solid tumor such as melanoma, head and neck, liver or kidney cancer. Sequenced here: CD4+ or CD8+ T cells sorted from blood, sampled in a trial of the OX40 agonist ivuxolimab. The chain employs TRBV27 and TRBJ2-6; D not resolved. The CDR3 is CASSLSGGANVLTF. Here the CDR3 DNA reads TGTGCCAGCAGTTTATCGGGCGGGGCCAACGTCCTGACTTTC.